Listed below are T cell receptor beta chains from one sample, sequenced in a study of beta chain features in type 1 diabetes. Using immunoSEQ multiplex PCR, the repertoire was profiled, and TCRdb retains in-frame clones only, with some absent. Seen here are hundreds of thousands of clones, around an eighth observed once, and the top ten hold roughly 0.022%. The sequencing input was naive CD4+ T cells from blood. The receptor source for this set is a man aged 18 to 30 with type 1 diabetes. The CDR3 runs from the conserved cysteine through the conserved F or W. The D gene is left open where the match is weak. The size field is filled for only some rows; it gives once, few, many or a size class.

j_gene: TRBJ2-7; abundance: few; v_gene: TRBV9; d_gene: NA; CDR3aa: CASSVAAAATLIEQYF; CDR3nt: TGTGCCAGCAGCGTAGCGGCTGCGGCCACTTTGATCGAGCAGTACTTC
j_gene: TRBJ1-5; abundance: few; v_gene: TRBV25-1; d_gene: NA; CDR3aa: CASSEGGGPQPQHF; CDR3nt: TGTGCCAGCAGTGAGGGCGGGGGGCCCCAGCCCCAGCATTTT
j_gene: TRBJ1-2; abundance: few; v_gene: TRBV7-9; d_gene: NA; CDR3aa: CASSLNPGLGNGYTF; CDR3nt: TGTGCCAGCAGCCTAAACCCAGGCCTGGGAAATGGCTACACCTTC
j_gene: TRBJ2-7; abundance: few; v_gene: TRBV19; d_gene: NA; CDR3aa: CASRNSGSYEQYF; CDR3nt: TGTGCCAGTAGAAATAGCGGCTCCTACGAGCAGTACTTC
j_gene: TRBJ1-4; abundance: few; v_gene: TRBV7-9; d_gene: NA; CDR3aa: CASSSPGMEEKLFF; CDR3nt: TGTGCCAGCAGCTCCCCGGGGATGGAAGAAAAACTGTTTTTT
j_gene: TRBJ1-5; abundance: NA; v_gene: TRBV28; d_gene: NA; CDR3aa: CASKANRSRPQHF; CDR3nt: TGTGCCAGTAAAGCGAACCGCTCGCGGCCCCAGCATTTT
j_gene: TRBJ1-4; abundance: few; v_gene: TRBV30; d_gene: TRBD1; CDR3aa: CAWSVGTGEKLFF; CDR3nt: TGTGCCTGGAGTGTAGGGACAGGGGAAAAACTGTTTTTT
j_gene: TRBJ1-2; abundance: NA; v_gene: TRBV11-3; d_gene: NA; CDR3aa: CASSPDAYYGYTF; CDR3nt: TGTGCCAGCAGCCCGGACGCTTACTATGGCTACACCTTC
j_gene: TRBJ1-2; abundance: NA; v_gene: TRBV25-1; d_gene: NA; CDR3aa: CASSEGSPRIYGYTF; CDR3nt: TGTGCCAGCAGTGAGGGATCCCCCCGTATATATGGCTACACCTTC
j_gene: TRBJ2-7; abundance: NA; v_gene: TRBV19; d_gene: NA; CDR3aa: CASSRDRSYEQYF; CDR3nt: TGTGCCAGTAGCCGGGACCGGTCCTACGAGCAGTACTTC
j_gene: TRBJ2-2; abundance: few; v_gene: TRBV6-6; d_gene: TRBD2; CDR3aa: CAIQTSGGTGELFF; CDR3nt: TGTGCCATTCAGACTAGCGGGGGCACCGGGGAGCTGTTTTTT
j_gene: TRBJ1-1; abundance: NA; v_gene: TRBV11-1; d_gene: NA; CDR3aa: CASSLREGAEAFF; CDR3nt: TGTGCCAGCAGCCTCAGGGAAGGAGCTGAAGCTTTCTTT
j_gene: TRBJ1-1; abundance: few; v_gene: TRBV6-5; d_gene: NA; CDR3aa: CASSVPGEDTEAFF; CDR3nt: TGTGCCAGCTCCGTCCCAGGGGAGGACACTGAAGCTTTCTTT
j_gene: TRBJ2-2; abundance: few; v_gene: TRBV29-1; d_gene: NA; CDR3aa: CSVDSISSTGELFF; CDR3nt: TGCAGCGTTGATTCTATCTCAAGCACCGGGGAGCTGTTTTTT
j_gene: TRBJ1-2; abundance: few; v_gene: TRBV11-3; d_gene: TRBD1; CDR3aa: CASSMTGKDYGYTF; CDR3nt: TGTGCCAGCAGCATGACAGGGAAGGACTATGGCTACACCTTC
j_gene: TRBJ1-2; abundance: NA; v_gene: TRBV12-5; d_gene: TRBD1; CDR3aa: CASGLYRGRGYTF; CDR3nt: TGTGCTAGTGGTTTGTACAGGGGGCGAGGCTACACCTTC
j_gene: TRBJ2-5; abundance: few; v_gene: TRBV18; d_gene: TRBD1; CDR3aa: CASSLLGQGEETQYF; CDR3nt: TGTGCCAGCTCACTCCTCGGACAGGGTGAAGAGACCCAGTACTTC
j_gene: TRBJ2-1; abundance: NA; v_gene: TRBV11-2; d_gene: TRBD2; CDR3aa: CASSFGRGGPSYNEQFF; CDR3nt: TGTGCCAGCAGCTTCGGTCGGGGGGGCCCCTCCTACAATGAGCAGTTCTTC
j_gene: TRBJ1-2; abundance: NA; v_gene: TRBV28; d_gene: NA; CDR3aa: CASETGFYGYTF; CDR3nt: TGTGCCAGCGAGACAGGATTCTATGGCTACACCTTC
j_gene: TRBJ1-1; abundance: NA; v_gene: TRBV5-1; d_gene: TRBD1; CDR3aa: CASSSGRDRANTEAFF; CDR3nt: TGCGCCAGCAGCTCGGGACGGGACAGGGCGAACACTGAAGCTTTCTTT
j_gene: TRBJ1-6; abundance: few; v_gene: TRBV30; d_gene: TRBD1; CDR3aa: CAWSGTGSNSPLHF; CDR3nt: TGTGCCTGGAGTGGGACAGGGAGCAATTCACCCCTCCACTTT
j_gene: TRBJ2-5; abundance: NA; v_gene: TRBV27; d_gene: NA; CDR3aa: CASGGYQETQYF; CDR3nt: TGTGCCAGCGGAGGGTACCAAGAGACCCAGTACTTC
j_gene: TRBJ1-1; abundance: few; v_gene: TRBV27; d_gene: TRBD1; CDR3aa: CASSPADRKGNTEAFF; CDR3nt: TGTGCCAGCAGTCCCGCGGACAGGAAAGGGAACACTGAAGCTTTCTTT
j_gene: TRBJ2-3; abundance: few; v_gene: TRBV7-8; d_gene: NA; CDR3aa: CASSSERRGRSTDTQYF; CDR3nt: TGTGCCAGCAGCTCAGAACGACGGGGGAGGAGCACAGATACGCAGTATTTT
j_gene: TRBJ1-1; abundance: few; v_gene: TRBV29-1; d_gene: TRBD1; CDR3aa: CSAVTGTRTEAFF; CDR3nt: TGCAGCGCGGTGACAGGGACACGGACTGAAGCTTTCTTT
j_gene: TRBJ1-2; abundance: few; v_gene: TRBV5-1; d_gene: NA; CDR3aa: CASSLPGVGDYGYTF; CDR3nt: TGCGCCAGCAGCTTGCCGGGAGTCGGGGACTATGGCTACACCTTC
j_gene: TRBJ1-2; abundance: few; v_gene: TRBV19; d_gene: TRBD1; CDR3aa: CASMNGQANYGYTF; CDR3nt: TGTGCCAGTATGAATGGACAGGCTAACTATGGCTACACCTTC
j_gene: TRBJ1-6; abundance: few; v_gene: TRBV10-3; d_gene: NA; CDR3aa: CAISEIARGSSPLHF; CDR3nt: TGTGCCATCAGTGAGATAGCCCGAGGGAGTTCACCCCTCCACTTT
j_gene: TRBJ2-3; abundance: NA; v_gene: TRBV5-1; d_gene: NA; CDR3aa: CASSPGPGVVDTQYF; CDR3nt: TGCGCCAGCAGCCCTGGCCCGGGTGTCGTTGATACGCAGTATTTT
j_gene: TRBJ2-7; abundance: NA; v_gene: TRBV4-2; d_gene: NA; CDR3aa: CASSQDVTWASPYEQYF; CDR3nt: TGTGCCAGCAGCCAAGACGTCACTTGGGCCTCGCCCTACGAGCAGTACTTC
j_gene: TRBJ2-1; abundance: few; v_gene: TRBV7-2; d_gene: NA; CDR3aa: CASSLGTAFLGNEQFF; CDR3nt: TGTGCCAGCAGCTTAGGCACGGCCTTCCTGGGAAATGAGCAGTTCTTC
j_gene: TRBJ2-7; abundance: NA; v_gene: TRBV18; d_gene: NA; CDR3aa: CASSPLSGGSYEQYF; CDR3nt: TGTGCCAGCTCACCACTGTCTGGCGGTTCCTACGAGCAGTACTTC
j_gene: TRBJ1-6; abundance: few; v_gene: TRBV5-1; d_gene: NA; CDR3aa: CASSLGDSPLHF; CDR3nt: TGCGCCAGCAGCTTGGGAGATTCACCCCTCCACTTT
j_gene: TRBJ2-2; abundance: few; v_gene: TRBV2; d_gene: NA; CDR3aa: CARRAGNTGELFF; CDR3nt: TGTGCCAGAAGGGCGGGGAACACCGGGGAGCTGTTTTTT
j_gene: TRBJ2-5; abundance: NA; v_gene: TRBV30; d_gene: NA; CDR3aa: CAWNYAETQYF; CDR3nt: TGTGCCTGGAATTACGCAGAGACCCAGTACTTC
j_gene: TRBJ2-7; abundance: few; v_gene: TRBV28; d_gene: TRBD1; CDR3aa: CASSPSDRASYEQYF; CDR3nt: TGTGCCAGCAGCCCCAGCGACAGGGCATCCTACGAGCAGTACTTC
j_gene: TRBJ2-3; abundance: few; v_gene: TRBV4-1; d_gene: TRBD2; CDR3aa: CASSPLGAGSPDTQYF; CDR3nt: TGCGCCAGCAGTCCCCTAGGAGCGGGATCGCCGGATACGCAGTATTTT
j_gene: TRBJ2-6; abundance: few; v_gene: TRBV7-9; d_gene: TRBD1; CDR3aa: CATTSGTGLSGANVLTF; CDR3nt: TGTGCCACCACATCCGGGACAGGTCTCTCTGGGGCCAACGTCCTGACTTTC
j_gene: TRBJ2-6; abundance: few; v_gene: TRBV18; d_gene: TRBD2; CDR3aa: CASSSGGTNVLTF; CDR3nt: TGTGCCAGCTCTTCGGGAGGAACCAACGTCCTGACTTTC
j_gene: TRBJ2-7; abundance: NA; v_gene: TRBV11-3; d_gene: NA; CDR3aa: CASSSGYEQYF; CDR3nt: TGTGCCAGCAGCTCCGGCTACGAGCAGTACTTC
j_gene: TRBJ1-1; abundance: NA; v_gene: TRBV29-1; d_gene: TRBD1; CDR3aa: CSVEGLQGEFTEAFF; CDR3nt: TGCAGCGTTGAAGGCTTACAGGGGGAGTTCACTGAAGCTTTCTTT
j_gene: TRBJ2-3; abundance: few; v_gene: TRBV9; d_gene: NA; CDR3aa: CASSGGQNLDTQYF; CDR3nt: TGTGCCAGCAGTGGAGGACAGAACTTAGATACGCAGTATTTT
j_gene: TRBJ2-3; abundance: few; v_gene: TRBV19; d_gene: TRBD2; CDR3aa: CASRTSGGPYTQYF; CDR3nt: TGTGCCAGTAGGACTAGCGGGGGGCCTTATACGCAGTATTTT
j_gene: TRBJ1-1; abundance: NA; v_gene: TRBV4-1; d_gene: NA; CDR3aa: CASSQDLIGVNTEAFF; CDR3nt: TGCGCCAGCAGCCAAGATCTAATTGGGGTGAACACTGAAGCTTTCTTT
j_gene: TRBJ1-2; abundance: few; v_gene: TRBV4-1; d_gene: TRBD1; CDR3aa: CASRKGTVGQGDYGYTF; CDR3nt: TGCGCCAGCAGAAAAGGCACAGTCGGACAGGGGGACTATGGCTACACCTTC
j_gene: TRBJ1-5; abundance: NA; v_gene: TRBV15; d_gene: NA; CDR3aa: CATSRDLAQPGVGNMQPQHF; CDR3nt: TGTGCCACCAGCAGAGATTTGGCACAGCCCGGCGTTGGTAATATGCAGCCCCAGCATTTT
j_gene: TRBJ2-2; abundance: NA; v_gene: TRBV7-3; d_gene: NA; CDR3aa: CASSLNGQNTGELFF; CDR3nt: TGTGCCAGCAGCTTAAATGGCCAAAACACCGGGGAGCTGTTTTTT
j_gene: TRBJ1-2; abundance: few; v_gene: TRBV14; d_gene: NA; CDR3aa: CASSPGRGYTF; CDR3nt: TGTGCCAGCAGCCCGGGTCGGGGCTACACCTTC
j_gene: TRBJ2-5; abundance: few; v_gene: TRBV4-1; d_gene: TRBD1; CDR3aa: CASSQDRGGELGETQYF; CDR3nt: TGCGCCAGCAGCCAGGACCGAGGGGGCGAACTGGGGGAGACCCAGTACTTC
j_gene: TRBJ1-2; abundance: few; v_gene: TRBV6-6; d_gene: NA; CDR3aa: CASSYNGPNYGYTF; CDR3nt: TGTGCCAGCAGTTACAACGGCCCTAACTATGGCTACACCTTC
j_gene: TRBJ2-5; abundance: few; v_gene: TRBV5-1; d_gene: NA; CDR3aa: CASSLVHGQETQYF; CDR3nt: TGCGCCAGCAGCTTGGTACACGGGCAAGAGACCCAGTACTTC
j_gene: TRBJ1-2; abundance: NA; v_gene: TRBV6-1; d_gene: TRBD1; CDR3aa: CASSRGYGYTF; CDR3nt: TGTGCCAGCTCCAGGGGGTATGGCTACACCTTC
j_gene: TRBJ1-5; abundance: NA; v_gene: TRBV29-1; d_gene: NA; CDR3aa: CSVGQDSNQPQHF; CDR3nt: TGCAGCGTTGGACAGGATAGCAATCAGCCCCAGCATTTT
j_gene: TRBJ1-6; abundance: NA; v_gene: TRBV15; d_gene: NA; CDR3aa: CATSARTDSPLHF; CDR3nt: TGTGCCACCAGCGCCCGGACGGATTCACCCCTCCACTTT